This T cell receptor (beta chain) was found in a study of blood T cell repertoires in COVID-19. Generated by immunoSEQ multiplex PCR, the TCRdb table keeps only in-frame clones and is missing some. The table records more than 110,000 clones, roughly four fifths of them present only once. The junction had 6 bases not matched to a gene; V was cut back by 10 bases and J by 8 bases. The CDR3 totals 12 residues. Germline assignment: CDR1 MNHNY and CDR2 SVGAGI (reference sequence). Source material: peripheral blood. This TCR came from a woman in her fifties or sixties with active or convalescent COVID-19. The chain has TRBV6-6 and TRBJ1-4; TRBD1 aligns across 8 bases. The CDR3 region is CATRTGSEKLFF. In DNA form, the CDR3 reads TGTGCCACCAGGACAGGGAGCGAAAAACTGTTTTTT.